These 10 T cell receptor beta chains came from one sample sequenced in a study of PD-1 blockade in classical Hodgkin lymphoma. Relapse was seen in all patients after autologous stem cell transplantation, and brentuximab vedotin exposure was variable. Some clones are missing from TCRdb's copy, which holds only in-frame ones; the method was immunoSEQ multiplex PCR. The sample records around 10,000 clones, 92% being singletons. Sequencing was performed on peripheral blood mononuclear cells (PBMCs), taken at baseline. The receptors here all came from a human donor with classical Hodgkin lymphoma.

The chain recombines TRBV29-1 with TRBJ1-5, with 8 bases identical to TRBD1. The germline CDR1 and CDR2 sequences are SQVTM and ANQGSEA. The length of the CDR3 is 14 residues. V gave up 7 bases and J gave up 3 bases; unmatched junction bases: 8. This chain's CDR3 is CSAWTGLDNQPQHF. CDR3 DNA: TGCAGCGCCTGGACAGGGTTAGACAATCAGCCCCAGCATTTT.

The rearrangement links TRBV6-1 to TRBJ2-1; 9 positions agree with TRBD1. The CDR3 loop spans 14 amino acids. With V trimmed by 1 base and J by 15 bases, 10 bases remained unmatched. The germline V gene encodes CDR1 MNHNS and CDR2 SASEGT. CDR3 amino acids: CASSEVVSRQGGFF. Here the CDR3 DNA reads TGTGCCAGCAGTGAAGTGGTATCACGACAGGGGGGGTTCTTC.

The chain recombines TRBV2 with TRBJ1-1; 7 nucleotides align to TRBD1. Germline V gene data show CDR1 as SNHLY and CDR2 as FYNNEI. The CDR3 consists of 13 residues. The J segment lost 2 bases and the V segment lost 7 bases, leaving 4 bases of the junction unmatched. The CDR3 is CASTGQRNTEAFF. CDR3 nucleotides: TGTGCCAGCACGGGACAGAGAAACACTGAAGCTTTCTTT.

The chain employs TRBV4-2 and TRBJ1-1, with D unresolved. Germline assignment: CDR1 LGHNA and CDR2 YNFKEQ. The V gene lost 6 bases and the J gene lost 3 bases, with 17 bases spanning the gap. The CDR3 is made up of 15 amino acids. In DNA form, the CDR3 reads TGTGCCAGCAGGGCCGGCTTGACGTGGGACACTGAAGCTTTCTTT. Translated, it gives CASRAGLTWDTEAFF.

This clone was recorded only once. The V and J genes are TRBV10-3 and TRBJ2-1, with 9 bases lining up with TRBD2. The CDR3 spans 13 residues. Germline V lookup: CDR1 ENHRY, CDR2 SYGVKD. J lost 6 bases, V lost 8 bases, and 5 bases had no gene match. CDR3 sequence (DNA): TGTGCCATCCCAGCGGGAGGCCCCAATGAGCAGTTCTTC. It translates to CAIPAGGPNEQFF.

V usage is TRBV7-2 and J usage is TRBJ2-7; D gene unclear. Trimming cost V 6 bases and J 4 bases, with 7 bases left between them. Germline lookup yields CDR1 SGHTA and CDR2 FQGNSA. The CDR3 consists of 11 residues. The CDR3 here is CASSNRYEQYF. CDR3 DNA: TGTGCCAGCAGTAATAGATACGAGCAGTACTTC.

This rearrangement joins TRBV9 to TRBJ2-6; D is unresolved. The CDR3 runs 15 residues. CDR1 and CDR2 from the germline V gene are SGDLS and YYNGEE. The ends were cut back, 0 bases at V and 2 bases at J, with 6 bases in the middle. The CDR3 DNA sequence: TGTGCCAGCAGCGTAGCGGCGACTGGGGCCAACGTCCTGACTTTC. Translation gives CASSVAATGANVLTF.

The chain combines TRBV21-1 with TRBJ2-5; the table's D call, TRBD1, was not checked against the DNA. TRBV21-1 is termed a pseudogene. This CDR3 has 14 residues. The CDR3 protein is CASSPPNGRETQYF. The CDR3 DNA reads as TGTGCCAGCTCTCCCCCAAACGGCAGGGAGACCCAGTACTTC.

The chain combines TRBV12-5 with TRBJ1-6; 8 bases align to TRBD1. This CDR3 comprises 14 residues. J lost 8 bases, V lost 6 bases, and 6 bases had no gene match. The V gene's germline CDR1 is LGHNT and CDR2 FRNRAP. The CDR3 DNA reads TGTGCTAGTGGCCCAGGGGGCCGAGATTCACCCCTCCACTTT. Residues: CASGPGGRDSPLHF.

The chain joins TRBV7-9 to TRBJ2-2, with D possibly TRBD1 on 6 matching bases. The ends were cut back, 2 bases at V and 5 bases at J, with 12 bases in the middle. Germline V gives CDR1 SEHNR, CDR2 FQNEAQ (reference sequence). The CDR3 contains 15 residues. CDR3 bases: TGTGCCAGCAGCTTACGCAGGGGTGGTACCGGGGAGCTGTTTTTT. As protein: CASSLRRGGTGELFF. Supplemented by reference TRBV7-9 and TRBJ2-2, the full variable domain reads DTGVSQNPRHKITKRGQNVTFRCDPISEHNRLYWYRQTLGQGPEFLTYFQNEAQLEKSRLLSDRFSAERPKGSFSTLEIQRTEQGDSAMYLCASSLRRGGTGELFFGEGSRLTVL.